The 29 T cell receptor beta chains below all came from one sample that was sequenced in a study of CD8 T cells in Susac syndrome. An amount of RNA that ranged from 0.5 to 1 ug was reverse transcribed with random hexamers. TCRdb independently ran MiXCR on the immunoSEQ multiplex PCR reads; one entry per CDR3 protein. The sample contains around 170,000 distinct CDR3 sequences, approximately 94% of which appear only once. What was sequenced was CD4+ T cells from PBMCs. The source of these receptors is a human donor with Susac syndrome.

The chain uses TRBV7-9 and TRBJ2-3; D gene ambiguous. This CDR3 has 13 amino acids. Germline CDR1 SEHNR, CDR2 FQNEAQ (reference sequence). V was trimmed by 1 base and J by 6 bases, leaving 8 bases between them. In DNA, the CDR3 is TGTGCCAGCAGCTTAGTGGCCCCGGATACGCAGTATTTT. Translation gives CASSLVAPDTQYF.

This rearrangement joins TRBV5-4 to TRBJ1-4; D uncertain. Germline V lookup: CDR1 SGHNT, CDR2 YYREEE (reference sequence). This CDR3 has 14 residues. V lost 2 bases to trimming and J lost 2 bases, with 7 bases between them. The CDR3: CASSLGGTNEKLFF. The CDR3 nucleotides read TGTGCCAGCAGCTTAGGAGGTACTAATGAAAAACTGTTTTTT.

The chain combines TRBV5-1 with TRBJ1-1, with TRBD1 matching 10 bases. In germline, CDR1 is SGHRS, CDR2 YFSETQ. This CDR3 has 14 residues. After removal of 5 bases from V and 3 bases from J, the junction contained 4 bases not matched to a gene. CDR3 region: CASRTGTGDTEAFF. The CDR3 DNA follows: TGCGCCAGCAGGACCGGGACAGGGGACACTGAAGCTTTCTTT.

V usage is TRBV30 and J usage is TRBJ2-5, with D perhaps being TRBD1 or TRBD2 (5 bases each). The germline gives CDR1 GTSNPN, CDR2 SVGIG (reference sequence). V shed 5 bases and J shed 5 bases, with 12 bases lying between them. CDR3 length: 12 amino acids. CDR3 protein: CAWSRDGETQYF. CDR3 bases: TGTGCCTGGTCCAGGGACGGGGAGACCCAGTACTTC. Full variable domain (remainder filled in from reference TRBV30 and TRBJ2-5): SQTIHQWPATLVQPVGSPLSLECTVEGTSNPNLYWYRQAAGRGLQLLFYSVGIGQISSEVPQNLSASRPQDRQFILSSKKLLLSDSGFYLCAWSRDGETQYFGPGTRLLVL.

This rearrangement joins TRBV4-1 to TRBJ1-4, with unresolved D. Germline CDR1 is MGHRA and CDR2 is YSYEKL. CDR3 length: 12 residues. Trimming cost V 2 bases and J 8 bases, with 6 bases left between them. DNA of the CDR3: TGCGCCAGCAGCCAACCTCAGGAAAAACTGTTTTTT. Amino acids: CASSQPQEKLFF.

The chain carries TRBV9 and TRBJ1-5; possible D gene TRBD1, 5 bases. Germline CDR1 and CDR2: SGDLS and YYNGEE. This CDR3 has 14 amino acids. The V gene lost 0 bases and the J gene lost 5 bases, with 9 bases spanning the gap. CDR3 loop: CASSVDPRDQPQHF. The DNA for the CDR3 is TGTGCCAGCAGCGTAGATCCCAGGGATCAGCCCCAGCATTTT.

The genes are TRBV14 and TRBJ2-5; no firm D call. Trimming removed 2 bases at V and 0 bases at J, with 13 bases between. The CDR3 is 16 amino acids. From germline, CDR1 is SGHDN and CDR2 FVKESK. CDR3: CASSQTGWTNQETQYF. The CDR3 region has the DNA TGTGCCAGCAGCCAAACGGGTTGGACCAACCAAGAGACCCAGTACTTC.

The CDR3 DNA is TGTGCCAGCAGCCTTGGGCGGGGAGGGTACAATGAGCAGTTCTTC. The encoded protein is CASSLGRGGYNEQFF. The rearrangement links TRBV14 to TRBJ2-1; 7 bases agree with TRBD2. CDR3 length: 15 amino acids. Per the germline V gene, CDR1 is SGHDN and CDR2 is FVKESK. Germline trimming cut 4 bases from V and 4 bases from J; bases unmatched to any gene: 7.

The rearrangement links TRBV5-1 to TRBJ1-1; D not certain. The CDR3 has 14 residues. The germline gives CDR1 SGHRS, CDR2 YFSETQ. V lost 4 bases and J 1 base, leaving 11 bases between the germline ends. The CDR3 here is CASSPDPSNTEAFF. The CDR3 region has the DNA TGCGCCAGCAGCCCGGATCCATCGAACACTGAAGCTTTCTTT.

The V and J genes are TRBV4-2 and TRBJ2-6, with a tentative D call TRBD1 (6 bases). The V end was cut by 0 bases, the J end by 2 bases, with 8 bases between. CDR1 is LGHNA and CDR2 is YNFKEQ in the germline V gene. The CDR3 covers 16 residues. CDR3 loop: CASSQEQGTGANVLTF. Here the CDR3 DNA reads TGTGCCAGCAGCCAAGAACAGGGCACTGGGGCCAACGTCCTGACTTTC.

The chain combines TRBV6-1 with TRBJ2-2; D might be TRBD1 or TRBD2, each matching 7 bases. Trimming took off 8 bases at V and 2 bases at J, with 12 bases between the two ends. The CDR3 covers 14 residues. Germline CDR1 and CDR2: MNHNS and SASEGT. CDR3 residues: CASVRGGNTGELFF. Written as DNA, the CDR3 is TGTGCCAGCGTCAGGGGGGGAAACACCGGGGAGCTGTTTTTT.

CDR3 DNA: TGTGCCAGCAGTTTAAGCCTCCGGGAGCAGTACTTC. Translating gives CASSLSLREQYF. V and J are TRBV12-3 or TRBV12-4 and TRBJ2-7; D is uncertain. The germline V and J ends were trimmed by 2 bases and 7 bases, with 9 bases remaining between them. CDR3 length equals 12 residues.

This rearrangement joins TRBV19 to TRBJ2-2, with 8 bases lining up with TRBD2. V lost 3 bases to trimming and J lost 4 bases; unmatched junction nucleotides: 10. This CDR3 is built from 17 residues. Germline CDR1 reads LNHDA; CDR2 reads SQIVND (reference sequence). The CDR3: CASSILSGGATTGELFF. DNA for the CDR3: TGTGCCAGTAGTATTTTATCGGGGGGGGCCACCACCGGGGAGCTGTTTTTT.

The chain employs TRBV19 and TRBJ2-5; 8 nucleotides match TRBD1. Unmatched junction bases numbered 9, after V lost 6 bases and J lost 0 bases. The CDR3 extends over 16 amino acids. Per the germline V gene, CDR1 is LNHDA and CDR2 is SQIVND (reference sequence). This chain's CDR3 is CASSPEGTGDQETQYF. In DNA form, the CDR3 reads TGTGCCAGTAGCCCAGAAGGGACAGGTGACCAAGAGACCCAGTACTTC.

The J gene is TRBJ2-1, the V gene TRBV7-2, with 9 bases that match TRBD1. J lost 3 bases, V lost 4 bases, and 7 bases had no gene match. The V gene's germline CDR1 is SGHTA and CDR2 FQGNSA. The CDR3 runs 16 residues. Here the CDR3 reads CASSSFTGGFYNEQFF. CDR3 nucleotides: TGTGCCAGCAGCTCGTTTACAGGGGGCTTCTACAATGAGCAGTTCTTC.

This chain links TRBV30 with TRBJ2-5; no clear D gene. This CDR3 comprises 16 residues. CDR1 is GTSNPN and CDR2 is SVGIG in the germline V gene (reference sequence). The V gene lost 1 base and the J gene lost 2 bases, with 17 bases spanning the gap. CDR3 region: CAWSDKSPGSQETQYF. DNA of the CDR3: TGTGCCTGGAGTGATAAGAGTCCCGGCTCACAAGAGACCCAGTACTTC.

This chain uses TRBV27 with TRBJ2-6, with D perhaps TRBD2 (6 bases). Germline V CDR1 and CDR2: MNHEY, SMNVEV (reference sequence). V was cut by 8 bases and J by 1 base, with 9 bases left in between. The CDR3 runs to 14 residues. The CDR3, as DNA: TGTGCCAGCCGGAGGGGTTCTGGGGCCAACGTCCTGACTTTC. Translated, it gives CASRRGSGANVLTF.

The chain joins TRBV12-3 or TRBV12-4 to TRBJ2-1; 13 nucleotides match TRBD2. V was clipped by 3 bases and J by 2 bases; unmatched bases: 7. The CDR3 runs to 18 residues. The CDR3 loop reads CASSLLLAGGSTYNEQFF. CDR3 sequence (DNA): TGTGCCAGCAGTTTGTTACTAGCGGGGGGGAGTACCTACAATGAGCAGTTCTTC.

This clonotype was counted once. The chain is built from TRBV5-1 and TRBJ2-5, with 7 nucleotides matching TRBD2. Trimming took 4 bases from V and 0 from J; bases not matched to a gene: 3. The CDR3 consists of 14 residues. Germline V lookup: CDR1 SGHRS, CDR2 YFSETQ. CDR3: CASSREGHQETQYF. The CDR3 DNA sequence: TGCGCCAGCAGCAGGGAGGGACACCAAGAGACCCAGTACTTC. Full variable domain (missing parts from reference TRBV5-1 and TRBJ2-5): KAGVTQTPRYLIKTRGQQVTLSCSPISGHRSVSWYQQTPGQGLQFLFEYFSETQRNKGNFPGRFSGRQFSNSRSEMNVSTLELGDSALYLCASSREGHQETQYFGPGTRLLVL.

The chain recombines TRBV30 with TRBJ1-5; 9 bases line up with TRBD1. Germline V gene data show CDR1 as GTSNPN and CDR2 as SVGIG (reference sequence). V trimming: 3 bases; J trimming: 9 bases; junction bases outside the gene matches: 9. This CDR3 spans 14 amino acids. The CDR3 loop reads CAWSADRGIWPQHF. The DNA for the CDR3 is TGTGCCTGGAGCGCGGACAGGGGCATCTGGCCCCAGCATTTT.

The chain combines TRBV3-1 with TRBJ1-2; TRBD1 agrees at 9 bases. V lost 4 bases to trimming and J lost 6 bases; unmatched junction nucleotides: 9. CDR1 is LGHDT, CDR2 YNNKEL, per germline (reference sequence). The CDR3 is 15 residues long. The DNA of the CDR3 is TGTGCCAGCAGCCCCTCGGGACAGGGAAGGGATGGCTACACCTTC. Its translation: CASSPSGQGRDGYTF.

This rearrangement joins TRBV11-1 to TRBJ2-5; D gene ambiguous. The germline CDR1 and CDR2 sequences are SGHAT and FQDESV (reference sequence). V shed 1 base and J shed 5 bases, with 8 bases lying between them. The CDR3 consists of 13 residues. The CDR3 is CASSLVPRETQYF. The CDR3, as DNA: TGTGCCAGCAGCTTAGTTCCCCGGGAGACCCAGTACTTC.

The chain links TRBV5-1 to TRBJ2-2; 8 bases agree with TRBD1. Germline V gene sequence: CDR1 SGHRS, CDR2 YFSETQ. V shed 5 bases, J shed 1 base, and the junction held 1 base outside the gene matches. The CDR3 has 14 amino acids. The CDR3 coding sequence is TGCGCCAGCAGTGGACAGGGGAACACCGGGGAGCTGTTTTTT. Translation gives CASSGQGNTGELFF.

V usage is TRBV29-1 and J usage is TRBJ2-7; no firm D call. Germline CDR1 is SQVTM and CDR2 is ANQGSEA. CDR3 length: 11 residues. Deletions cut 4 bases from V and 6 bases from J, with 10 bases between. This CDR3 is CSVGSGPEQYF. CDR3 sequence (DNA): TGCAGCGTTGGTTCAGGCCCCGAGCAGTACTTC.

The chain uses TRBV5-1 and TRBJ2-3; D is undetermined. Germline loops: CDR1 SGHRS, CDR2 YFSETQ. CDR3 size: 12 residues. V lost 3 bases and J 6 bases, leaving 8 bases between the germline ends. For the CDR3, the DNA is TGCGCCAGCAGCTCATCAGTGGATACGCAGTATTTT. Protein: CASSSSVDTQYF.

V gene TRBV15 combines with J gene TRBJ2-5; 8 positions agree with TRBD2. V shed 3 bases and J 5 bases; nucleotides not matched to a gene: 11. CDR1 is LNHNV and CDR2 is YYDKDF in the germline V gene (reference sequence). The length of the CDR3 is 16 residues. CDR3 region: CATSSAVLAGSETQYF. The DNA for the CDR3 is TGTGCCACCAGCAGTGCGGTCTTAGCGGGGAGCGAGACCCAGTACTTC. The variable domain in full, completed from reference TRBV15 and TRBJ2-5, reads DAMVIQNPRYQVTQFGKPVTLSCSQTLNHNVMYWYQQKSSQAPKLLFHYYDKDFNNEADTPDNFQSRRPNTSFCFLDIRSPGLGDTAMYLCATSSAVLAGSETQYFGPGTRLLVL.

The genes are TRBV3-1 and TRBJ2-5; TRBD2 aligns across 10 bases. The V and J ends lost 2 bases and 1 base, in that order; junction bases with no gene match: 7. In germline, CDR1 is LGHDT, CDR2 YNNKEL (reference sequence). The CDR3 has 17 amino acids. In DNA form, the CDR3 reads TGTGCCAGCAGCCAACCACTAGCGGGGTCCTTCCAAGAGACCCAGTACTTC. This translates into CASSQPLAGSFQETQYF.

This rearrangement joins TRBV7-9 to TRBJ2-1, with D tentatively TRBD2 (6 bases). This CDR3 is 14 amino acids long. Trimming removed 5 bases from V and 5 bases from J, with 13 bases in between. Germline values: CDR1 SEHNR, CDR2 FQNEAQ (reference sequence). The CDR3 nucleotides are TGTGCCAGCAGCCCCTCGGGCGGGAACAATGAGCAGTTCTTC. Encoded protein: CASSPSGGNNEQFF.

The gene calls are TRBV15 and TRBJ2-5, with 7 positions matching TRBD2. The CDR3 is 15 amino acids. The J segment lost 4 bases and the V segment lost 6 bases, leaving 11 bases of the junction unmatched. In germline, CDR1 is LNHNV, CDR2 YYDKDF (reference sequence). The CDR3 DNA follows: TGTGCCACCAGGTTCGGGTCTAGCGGTGGAGAGACCCAGTACTTC. It codes for CATRFGSSGGETQYF.